The T cell receptor (beta chain) under discussion was sequenced for a study of shared clonotypes between healthy human individuals. The data were produced by immunoSEQ multiplex PCR, yet TCRdb's version contains in-frame clones alone and is incomplete. The table records roughly 520,000 clones, about 96% of them present only once. Germline V gene data show CDR1 as SGHRS and CDR2 as YFSETQ. Trimming cost V 0 bases and J 0 bases, with 3 bases left between them. The CDR3 is made up of 13 amino acids. Of note for this clone: The identical CDR3 is also encoded by other nucleotide sequences in the sample.

The sequencing sample was made of naive CD4+ T cells sorted from blood. The subset was: CD45RA+ positively selected. This chain connects TRBV5-1 to TRBJ1-1; D not certain. This clonotype was sampled from a woman in her 30s in good health. The CDR3 DNA reads TGCGCCAGCAGCTTGGCCTTGAACACTGAAGCTTTCTTT. It specifies CASSLALNTEAFF. The full variable domain, with the rest looked up from reference TRBV5-1 and TRBJ1-1, is KAGVTQTPRYLIKTRGQQVTLSCSPISGHRSVSWYQQTPGQGLQFLFEYFSETQRNKGNFPGRFSGRQFSNSRSEMNVSTLELGDSALYLCASSLALNTEAFFGQGTRLTVV.